Each of the 16 T cell receptor beta chains below was sequenced from the same sample in a study of blood T cell repertoires in COVID-19. Some clones are missing from TCRdb's copy, which holds only in-frame ones; the method was immunoSEQ multiplex PCR. The table lists 130,000 to 150,000 clones, about 85% of them singletons, with 2.5% to 3% in the top ten. Material: peripheral blood. Every receptor here comes from a woman between 40 and 55 years old with active or convalescent COVID-19.

This clone was picked up a small number of times. The chain recombines TRBV7-2 with TRBJ2-1, with 7 positions matching TRBD2. Losses at the gene ends were 5 bases for V and 2 bases for J; bases not matched to a gene: 6. The CDR3 length is 15 residues. Looked up from germline, CDR1 is SGHTA and CDR2 is FQGNSA. This CDR3 reads CASSGGSPTYNEQFF. CDR3 DNA: TGTGCCAGCAGCGGCGGGAGTCCTACCTACAATGAGCAGTTCTTC. The full variable domain, completed using reference TRBV7-2 and TRBJ2-1, is GAGVSQSPSNKVTEKGKDVELRCDPISGHTALYWYRQSLGQGLEFLIYFQGNSAPDKSGLPSDRFSAERTGGSVSTLTIQRTQQEDSAVYLCASSGGSPTYNEQFFGPGTRLTVL.

This clone was seen only once. The chain carries TRBV3-1 (or the pseudogene TRBV3-2) and TRBJ1-6; the match to TRBD1 covers 12 bases. In germline, CDR1 is LGHDT, CDR2 YNNKEL (reference sequence). The CDR3 covers 15 residues. The V and J ends lost 4 bases and 12 bases, in that order; junction bases with no gene match: 7. CDR3 amino acids: CASSPRDRGPLPLHF. The CDR3 DNA reads as TGTGCCAGCAGCCCCCGGGACAGGGGGCCCCTACCCCTCCACTTT.

This chain connects TRBV11-2 to TRBJ2-2, with D perhaps matching TRBD2 (5 bases). Trimming stripped 4 bases from V and 4 bases from J, with 22 bases between. From germline, CDR1 is SGHAT and CDR2 FQNNGV. The CDR3 has 18 amino acids. CDR3 in amino acids: CASSSHPVQLAGTGELFF. CDR3 nucleotide sequence: TGTGCCAGCAGCTCCCACCCCGTGCAGCTGGCGGGCACCGGGGAGCTGTTTTTT.

The V call is TRBV15, the J call TRBJ2-5, with a weak D call TRBD2 (5 bases). The CDR3 length is 17 residues. Trimming cost V 3 bases and J 3 bases, with 20 bases left between them. Germline values: CDR1 LNHNV, CDR2 YYDKDF (reference sequence). The CDR3: CATSSYDLRTGKETQYF. The CDR3 coding sequence is TGTGCCACCAGCAGCTATGATCTGAGGACCGGGAAAGAGACCCAGTACTTC.

The rearrangement joins TRBV28 to TRBJ1-5; maybe TRBD1 (5 bases). There are 15 residues in the CDR3. Germline V gene sequence: CDR1 MDHEN, CDR2 SYDVKM. Trimming took 7 bases from V and 1 from J, leaving 14 bases between them. As DNA, the CDR3 is TGTGCCAGCACCAAATCTCGGGGGAGCAATCAGCCCCAGCATTTT. It specifies CASTKSRGSNQPQHF. Full variable domain (remainder filled in from reference TRBV28 and TRBJ1-5): DVKVTQSSRYLVKRTGEKVFLECVQDMDHENMFWYRQDPGLGLRLIYFSYDVKMKEKGDIPEGYSVSREKKERFSLILESASTNQTSMYLCASTKSRGSNQPQHFGDGTRLSIL.

The chain links TRBV3-1 (or the pseudogene TRBV3-2) to TRBJ2-5; 10 nucleotides agree with TRBD2. Germline V lookup: CDR1 LGHDT, CDR2 YNNKEL (reference sequence). The ends lost 0 bases at V and 7 bases at J; junction bases unmatched: 5. This CDR3 comprises 15 residues. The CDR3 coding sequence is TGTGCCAGCAGCCAAGACTCCGGACTAGCGGCGACCCAGTACTTC. As protein: CASSQDSGLAATQYF.

The chain links TRBV7-9 to TRBJ1-1, with D uncertain. This CDR3 spans 14 amino acids. The V gene's germline CDR1 is SEHNR and CDR2 FQNEAQ (reference sequence). With 0 bases removed from V and 6 bases from J, the gap between germline ends came to 11 bases. For the CDR3, the DNA is TGTGCCAGCAGCTTAGCGTTAACCGGGGCTGAAGCTTTCTTT. Translation: CASSLALTGAEAFF. The full variable domain, in which reference TRBV7-9 and TRBJ1-1 provide the parts outside the CDR3, is DTGVSQNPRHKITKRGQNVTFRCDPISEHNRLYWYRQTLGQGPEFLTYFQNEAQLEKSRLLSDRFSAERPKGSFSTLEIQRTEQGDSAMYLCASSLALTGAEAFFGQGTRLTVV.

The chain recombines TRBV28 with TRBJ2-7, with 9 bases lining up with TRBD1. The CDR3 runs to 17 residues. The V gene's germline CDR1 is MDHEN and CDR2 SYDVKM. V lost 5 bases and J lost 9; bases outside the gene matches: 20. In nucleotides, the CDR3 is TGTGCCAGCAGTCCCCAAACCGGGACAGGGAGGTGGCAAGGGCAGTACTTC. It yields the protein CASSPQTGTGRWQGQYF.

The chain couples TRBV2 to TRBJ1-2; D is ambiguous. The CDR3 loop spans 12 amino acids. Trimming left V 9 bases short and J 6 bases short, with 14 bases between. CDR1 SNHLY and CDR2 FYNNEI come from the germline V gene. The CDR3 DNA follows: TGTGCCAGTCTGAACTGGTACGATGGCTACACCTTC. Translated: CASLNWYDGYTF. Based on the CDR3 plus reference TRBV2 and TRBJ1-2, the full variable domain is EPEVTQTPSHQVTQMGQEVILRCVPISNHLYFYWYRQILGQKVEFLVSFYNNEISEKSEIFDDQFSVERPDGSNFTLKIRSTKLEDSAMYFCASLNWYDGYTFGSGTRLTVV.

V is TRBV7-6 and J is TRBJ2-2; weak D call: TRBD2 (5 bases). V was clipped by 4 bases and J by 4 bases, with 19 bases between them. From germline, CDR1 is SGHVS and CDR2 FNYEAQ. CDR3 size: 17 residues. The CDR3 DNA is TGTGCCAGCAGCTCCCCCGTAGAGGGATCATTCACCGGGGAGCTGTTTTTT. It codes for CASSSPVEGSFTGELFF.

CDR3 in DNA: TGTGCCAGCAGCTTAGCGGGGGGTACAACTAATGAAAAACTGTTTTTT. Translation gives CASSLAGGTTNEKLFF. The V and J genes are TRBV11-2 and TRBJ1-4; possibly TRBD1 for D (5 bases). Deletions cut 1 base from V and 0 bases from J, with 9 bases between. The CDR3 length is 16 residues. Germline values: CDR1 SGHAT, CDR2 FQNNGV. The full variable domain, its missing parts supplied by reference TRBV11-2 and TRBJ1-4, is EAGVAQSPRYKIIEKRQSVAFWCNPISGHATLYWYQQILGQGPKLLIQFQNNGVVDDSQLPKDRFSAERLKGVDSTLKIQPAKLEDSAVYLCASSLAGGTTNEKLFFGSGTQLSVL.

The chain links TRBV9 to TRBJ2-2; TRBD1 agrees at 9 bases. Trimming removed 0 bases from V and 1 base from J; junction bases left unmatched: 1. The germline V gene has CDR1 SGDLS and CDR2 YYNGEE. The CDR3 spans 16 residues. CDR3 residues: CASSVVTGGNTGELFF. CDR3 bases: TGTGCCAGCAGCGTAGTGACAGGGGGGAACACCGGGGAGCTGTTTTTT.

CDR3 protein: CASSGPGLAGTAGGYEQYF. The DNA for the CDR3 is TGTGCCAGCAGCGGGCCGGGACTAGCGGGGACCGCGGGTGGCTACGAGCAGTACTTC. The chain combines TRBV7-2 with TRBJ2-7, with TRBD2 identical over 13 bases. CDR3 length: 19 residues. Trimming cost V 5 bases and J 3 bases; bases outside gene matches: 16. CDR1 SGHTA and CDR2 FQGNSA come from the germline V gene.

The V gene is TRBV10-2, the J gene TRBJ2-1; TRBD1 agrees at 9 bases. Losses at the gene ends were 6 bases for V and 4 bases for J; bases not matched to a gene: 7. The CDR3 sequence is 15 residues long. Looked up from germline, CDR1 is WSHSY and CDR2 is SAAADI. The CDR3 nucleotides read TGCGCCAGCAGCTTACAGGGGGCGACTTACAATGAGCAGTTCTTC. Protein product: CASSLQGATYNEQFF.

The V gene is TRBV11-2, the J gene TRBJ2-3, with TRBD2 matching 13 bases. Trimming at V came to 5 bases and at J to 5 bases, leaving 13 bases not matched to a gene. CDR1 and CDR2 from the germline V gene are SGHAT and FQNNGV. CDR3 size: 18 residues. The DNA of the CDR3 is TGTGCCAGCAGCGCTGGGACTAGCGGGGTCGGTCGGTTAGATACGCAGTATTTT. Amino acid sequence: CASSAGTSGVGRLDTQYF.

The chain has TRBV24-1 and TRBJ2-3; 9 nucleotides line up with TRBD1. The germline V gene has CDR1 KGHDR and CDR2 SFDVKD. The CDR3 sequence is 17 residues long. V shed 5 bases, J shed 2 bases, and the junction held 10 bases outside the gene matches. CDR3 sequence reads: CATSARDRALVTDTQYF. In DNA form, the CDR3 reads TGTGCCACCAGTGCCCGGGACAGGGCTCTAGTCACAGATACGCAGTATTTT.